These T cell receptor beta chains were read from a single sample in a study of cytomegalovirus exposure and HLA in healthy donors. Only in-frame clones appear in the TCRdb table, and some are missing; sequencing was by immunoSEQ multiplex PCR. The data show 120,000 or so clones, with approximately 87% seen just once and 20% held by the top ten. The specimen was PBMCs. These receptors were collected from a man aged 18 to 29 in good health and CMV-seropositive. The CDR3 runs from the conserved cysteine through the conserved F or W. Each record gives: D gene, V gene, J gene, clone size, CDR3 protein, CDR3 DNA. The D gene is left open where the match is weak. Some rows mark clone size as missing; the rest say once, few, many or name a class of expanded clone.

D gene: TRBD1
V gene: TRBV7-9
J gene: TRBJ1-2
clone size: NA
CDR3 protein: CASSSLPGQGTDGYTF
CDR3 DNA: TGTGCCAGCAGTTCGCTCCCGGGACAGGGGACGGATGGCTACACCTTC

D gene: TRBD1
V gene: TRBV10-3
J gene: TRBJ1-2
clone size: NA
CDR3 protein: CAISVTGAYGYTF
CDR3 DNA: TGTGCCATCAGTGTTACAGGGGCCTATGGCTACACCTTC

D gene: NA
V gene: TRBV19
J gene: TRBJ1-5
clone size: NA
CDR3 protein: CASSTTGGQPQHF
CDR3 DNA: TGTGCCAGTAGTACGACAGGCGGTCAGCCCCAGCATTTT

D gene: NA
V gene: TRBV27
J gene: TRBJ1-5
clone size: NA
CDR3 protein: CASSFAGDGQPQHF
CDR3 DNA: TGTGCCAGCAGTTTCGCGGGAGATGGTCAGCCCCAGCATTTT

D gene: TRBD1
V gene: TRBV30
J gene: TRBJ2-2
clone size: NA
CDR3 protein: CAWSAGQGYTGELFF
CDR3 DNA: TGTGCCTGGAGTGCCGGACAGGGCTACACCGGGGAGCTGTTTTTT

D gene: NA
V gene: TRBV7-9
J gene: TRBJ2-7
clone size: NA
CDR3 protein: CASSLDNHEQYF
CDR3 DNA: TGTGCCAGCAGCCTTGACAACCACGAGCAGTACTTC

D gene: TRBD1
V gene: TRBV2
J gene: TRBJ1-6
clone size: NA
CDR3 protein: CASTRQGGNSPLHF
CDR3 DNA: TGTGCCAGCACCAGACAGGGGGGCAATTCACCCCTCCACTTT

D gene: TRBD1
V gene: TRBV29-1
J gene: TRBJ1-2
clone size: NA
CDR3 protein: CSVTTGAYGYTF
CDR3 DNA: TGCAGCGTTACGACAGGGGCCTATGGCTACACCTTC

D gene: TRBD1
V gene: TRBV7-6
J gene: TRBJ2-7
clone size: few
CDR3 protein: CASSSTGGWSYEQYF
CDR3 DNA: TGTGCCAGCAGCTCCACAGGGGGCTGGTCCTACGAGCAGTACTTC

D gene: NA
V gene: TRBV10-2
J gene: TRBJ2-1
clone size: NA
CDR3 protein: CASSEIAGPSSYNEQFF
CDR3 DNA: TGCGCCAGCAGTGAGATAGCAGGGCCCAGCTCCTACAATGAGCAGTTCTTC

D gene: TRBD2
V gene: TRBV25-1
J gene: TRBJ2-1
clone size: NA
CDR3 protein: CASSEGTSGLNEQFF
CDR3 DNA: TGTGCCAGCAGTGAAGGGACTAGCGGGCTCAATGAGCAGTTCTTC

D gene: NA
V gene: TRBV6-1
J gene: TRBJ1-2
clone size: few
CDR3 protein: CASSPFTGSYGYTF
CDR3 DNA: TGTGCCAGCAGCCCTTTCACAGGGAGTTATGGCTACACCTTC

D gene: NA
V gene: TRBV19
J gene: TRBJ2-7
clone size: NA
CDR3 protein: CASSIAAGTYEQYF
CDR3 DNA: TGTGCCAGTAGTATAGCTGCCGGGACCTACGAGCAGTACTTC

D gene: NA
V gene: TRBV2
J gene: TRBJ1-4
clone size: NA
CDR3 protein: CANQGRDEKLFF
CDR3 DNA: TGTGCCAACCAGGGTCGCGATGAAAAACTGTTTTTT

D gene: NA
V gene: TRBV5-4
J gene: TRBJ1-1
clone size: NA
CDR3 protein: CASSLMGIGSNTEAFF
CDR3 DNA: TGTGCCAGCAGCTTGATGGGCATTGGATCGAACACTGAAGCTTTCTTT

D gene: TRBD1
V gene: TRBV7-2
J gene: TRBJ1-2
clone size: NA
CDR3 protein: CASSLGTGGYGYTF
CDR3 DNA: TGTGCCAGCAGCCTGGGGACAGGGGGCTATGGCTACACCTTC

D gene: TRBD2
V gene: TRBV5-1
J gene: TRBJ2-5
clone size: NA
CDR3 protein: CASRPVSGGQETQYF
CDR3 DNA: TGCGCCAGCAGACCAGTATCCGGGGGGCAAGAGACCCAGTACTTC

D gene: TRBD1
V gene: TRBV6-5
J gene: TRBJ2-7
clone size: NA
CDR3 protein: CASSLGQAISYEQYF
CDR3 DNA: TGTGCCAGCAGTCTCGGACAGGCAATCTCCTACGAGCAGTACTTC

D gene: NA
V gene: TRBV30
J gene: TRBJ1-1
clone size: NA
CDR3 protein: CAWKTGIEAFF
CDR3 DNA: TGTGCCTGGAAAACGGGGATCGAAGCTTTCTTT

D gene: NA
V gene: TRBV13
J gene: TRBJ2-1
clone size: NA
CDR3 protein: CASSLGGGPDSYNEQFF
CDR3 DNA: TGTGCCAGCAGCCTAGGAGGAGGCCCAGATTCCTACAATGAGCAGTTCTTC

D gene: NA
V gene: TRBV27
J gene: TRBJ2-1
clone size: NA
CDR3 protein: CASSFGGINEQFF
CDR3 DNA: TGTGCCAGCAGTTTTGGAGGTATCAATGAGCAGTTCTTC

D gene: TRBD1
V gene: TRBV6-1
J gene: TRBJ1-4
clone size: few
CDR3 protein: CASSRTGGLLWKLFF
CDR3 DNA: TGTGCCAGCAGTCGGACAGGGGGCCTCCTCTGGAAACTGTTTTTT

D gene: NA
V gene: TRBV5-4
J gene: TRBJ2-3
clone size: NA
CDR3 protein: CASSLGRGGGLDTQYF
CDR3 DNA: TGTGCTAGCAGCTTGGGAAGAGGGGGGGGCCTTGATACGCAGTATTTT

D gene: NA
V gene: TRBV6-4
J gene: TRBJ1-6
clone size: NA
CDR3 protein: CASSDFPLDGADLSPLHF
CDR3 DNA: TGTGCCAGCAGTGACTTTCCCCTTGACGGAGCTGATCTTTCACCCCTCCACTTT

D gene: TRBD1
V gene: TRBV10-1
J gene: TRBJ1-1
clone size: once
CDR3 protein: CASSASGPTGMNTEAFF
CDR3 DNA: TGCGCCAGCAGCGCCTCAGGCCCGACAGGGATGAACACTGAAGCTTTCTTT

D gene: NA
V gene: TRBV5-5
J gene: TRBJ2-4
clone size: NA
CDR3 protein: CASRFSTGDIQYF
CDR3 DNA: TGTGCCAGCAGGTTTTCGACAGGTGACATTCAGTACTTC

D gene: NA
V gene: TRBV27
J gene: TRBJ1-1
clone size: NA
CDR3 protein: CASRDWDTEAFF
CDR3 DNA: TGTGCCAGCAGGGACTGGGACACTGAAGCTTTCTTT

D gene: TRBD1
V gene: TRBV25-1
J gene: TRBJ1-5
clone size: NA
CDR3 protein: CASSELDREKPQHF
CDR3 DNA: TGTGCCAGCAGTGAATTGGACAGGGAGAAGCCCCAGCATTTT

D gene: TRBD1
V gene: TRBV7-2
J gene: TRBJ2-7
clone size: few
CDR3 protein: CASTKKTGVNEQYF
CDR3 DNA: TGTGCCAGCACCAAGAAGACAGGGGTGAACGAGCAGTACTTC

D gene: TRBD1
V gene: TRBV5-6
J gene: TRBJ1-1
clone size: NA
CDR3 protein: CASSWGTGNTEAFF
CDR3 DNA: TGTGCCAGCAGCTGGGGGACAGGGAACACTGAAGCTTTCTTT

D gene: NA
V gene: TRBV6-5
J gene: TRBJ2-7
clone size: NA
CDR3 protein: CASSYGTGVEQYF
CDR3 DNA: TGTGCCAGCAGTTACGGGACGGGGGTCGAGCAGTACTTC

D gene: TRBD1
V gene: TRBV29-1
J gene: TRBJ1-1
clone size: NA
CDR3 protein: CSVETGGAGEAFF
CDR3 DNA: TGCAGCGTTGAAACAGGGGGCGCCGGTGAAGCTTTCTTT

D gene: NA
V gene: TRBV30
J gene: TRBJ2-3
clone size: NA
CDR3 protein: CAWSVLGEATDTQYF
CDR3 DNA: TGTGCCTGGAGTGTCCTAGGAGAGGCAACAGATACGCAGTATTTT

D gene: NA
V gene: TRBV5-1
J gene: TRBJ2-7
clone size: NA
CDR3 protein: CASSFTGDYEQYF
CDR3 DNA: TGCGCCAGCAGCTTCACAGGAGACTACGAGCAGTACTTC

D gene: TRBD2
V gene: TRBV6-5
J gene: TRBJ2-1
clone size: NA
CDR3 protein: CASSYSSGGGNEQFF
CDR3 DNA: TGTGCCAGCAGTTACTCTTCTGGGGGGGGCAATGAGCAGTTCTTC

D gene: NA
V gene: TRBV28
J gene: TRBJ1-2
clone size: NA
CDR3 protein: CASSLEARAVDYGYTF
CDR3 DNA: TGTGCCAGCAGTTTAGAGGCGAGGGCAGTTGACTATGGCTACACCTTC

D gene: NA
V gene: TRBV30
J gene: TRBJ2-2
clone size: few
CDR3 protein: CAWSVGPGTNTGELFF
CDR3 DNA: TGTGCCTGGAGTGTCGGCCCGGGGACGAACACCGGGGAGCTGTTTTTT

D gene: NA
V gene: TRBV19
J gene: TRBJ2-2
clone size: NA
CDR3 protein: CASYGGRTPNTGELFF
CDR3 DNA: TGTGCCAGTTACGGGGGGCGAACCCCGAACACCGGGGAGCTGTTTTTT

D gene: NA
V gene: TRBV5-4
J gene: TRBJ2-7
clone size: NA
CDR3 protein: CASSRYEQYF
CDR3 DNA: TGTGCCAGCAGCCGCTACGAGCAGTACTTC

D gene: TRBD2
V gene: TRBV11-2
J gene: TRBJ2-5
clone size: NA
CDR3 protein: CASSLAGGEETQYF
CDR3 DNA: TGTGCCAGCAGCTTAGCGGGGGGGGAAGAGACCCAGTACTTC

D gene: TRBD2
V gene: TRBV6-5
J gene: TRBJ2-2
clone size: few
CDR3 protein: CASGTTDTGELFF
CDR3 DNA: TGTGCCAGTGGGACTACAGACACCGGGGAGCTGTTTTTT

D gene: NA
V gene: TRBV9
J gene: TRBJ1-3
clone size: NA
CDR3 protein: CASSVESNTIYF
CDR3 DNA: TGTGCCAGCAGCGTAGAATCGAACACCATATATTTT

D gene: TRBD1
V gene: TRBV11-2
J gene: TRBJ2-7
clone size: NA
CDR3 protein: CASLGQGIYEQYF
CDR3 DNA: TGTGCCAGTTTGGGACAGGGGATATACGAGCAGTACTTC

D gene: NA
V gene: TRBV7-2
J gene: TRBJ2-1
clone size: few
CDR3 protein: CASSPLLEHEQFF
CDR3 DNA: TGTGCCAGCAGCCCTCTACTAGAGCATGAGCAGTTCTTC

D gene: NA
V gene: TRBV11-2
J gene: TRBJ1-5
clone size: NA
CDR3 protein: CASSQGYNQPQHF
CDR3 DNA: TGTGCCAGCAGCCAGGGTTACAATCAGCCCCAGCATTTT

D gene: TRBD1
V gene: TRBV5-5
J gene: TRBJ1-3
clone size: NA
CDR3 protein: CASTNRQGNTIYF
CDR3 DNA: TGTGCCAGCACCAACCGACAGGGGAACACCATATATTTT

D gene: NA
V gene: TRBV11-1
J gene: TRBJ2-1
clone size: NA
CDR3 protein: CASNIYGSYNEQFF
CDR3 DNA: TGTGCCAGCAACATTTACGGGAGTTACAATGAGCAGTTCTTC